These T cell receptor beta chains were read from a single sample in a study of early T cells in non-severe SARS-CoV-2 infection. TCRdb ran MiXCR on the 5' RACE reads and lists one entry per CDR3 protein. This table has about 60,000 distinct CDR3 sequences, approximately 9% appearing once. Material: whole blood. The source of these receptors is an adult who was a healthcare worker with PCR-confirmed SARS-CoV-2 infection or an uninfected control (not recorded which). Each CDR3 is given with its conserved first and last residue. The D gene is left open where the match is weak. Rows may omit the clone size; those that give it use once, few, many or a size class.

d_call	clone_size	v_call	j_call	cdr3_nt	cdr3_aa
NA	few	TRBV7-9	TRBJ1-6	TGTGCCAGCAGCTTAGGCAGGAGTAATTCACCCCTCCACTTT	CASSLGRSNSPLHF
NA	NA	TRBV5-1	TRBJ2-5	TGCGCCAGCAGCTGGGACGTGTACCAAGAGACCCAGTACTTC	CASSWDVYQETQYF
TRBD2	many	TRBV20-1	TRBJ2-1	TGCAGTGCTAGAAGAGGGGCGGGAGCGGACTACAATGAGCAGTTCTTC	CSARRGAGADYNEQFF
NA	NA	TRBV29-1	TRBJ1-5	TGCAGCGTTGAAGATACAGGTCAGCCCCAGCATTTT	CSVEDTGQPQHF
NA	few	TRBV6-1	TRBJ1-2	TGTGCCAGCAACCCGGGACTCACTTTTGGCAACTATGGCTACACCTTC	CASNPGLTFGNYGYTF
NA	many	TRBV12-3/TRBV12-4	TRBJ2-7	TGTGCCAGCAGTGAACAGGGACTATCCTACGAGCAGTACTTC	CASSEQGLSYEQYF
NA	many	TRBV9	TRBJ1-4	TGTGCCAGCAGCGTAGGGGGCCGACGAAATGAAAAACTGTTTTTT	CASSVGGRRNEKLFF
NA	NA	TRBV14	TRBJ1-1	TGTGCCAGCAGCTTACAGCTGAACGCTGAAGCTTTCTTT	CASSLQLNAEAFF
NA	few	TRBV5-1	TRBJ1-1	TGCGCCAGCAGCTTGTCTTCGGGACTTGGAGTAAGGGCTTTCTTT	CASSLSSGLGVRAFF
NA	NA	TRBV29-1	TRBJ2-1	TGCAGCGTTCAGGAAAGGTCCTACAATGAGCAGTTCTTC	CSVQERSYNEQFF
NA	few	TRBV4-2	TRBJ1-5	TGTGCCAGCAGCCAAGATCTCACAGGGTGGCAGCCCCAGCATTTT	CASSQDLTGWQPQHF
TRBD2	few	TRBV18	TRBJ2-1	TGTGCCAGCTCACCAGCTAGCGGGTTCAATGAGCAGTTCTTC	CASSPASGFNEQFF
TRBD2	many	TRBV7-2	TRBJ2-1	TGTGCCAGCAGCTGGTCAAGCGGGAGTTCCTACAATGAGCAGTTCTTC	CASSWSSGSSYNEQFF
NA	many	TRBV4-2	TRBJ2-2	TGTGCCAGCAGCCAAGATCGGGGGAACACCGGGGAGCTGTTTTTT	CASSQDRGNTGELFF
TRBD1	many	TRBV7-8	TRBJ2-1	TGTGCCAGCAGCTCCCGGGACAGGAACTACAATGAGCAGTTCTTC	CASSSRDRNYNEQFF
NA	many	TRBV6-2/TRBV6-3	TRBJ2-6	TGTGCCAGCAGTTACAACTCTGGGGCCAACGTCCTGACTTTC	CASSYNSGANVLTF
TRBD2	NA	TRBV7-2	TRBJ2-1	TGTGCCAGCAGCTACATAGCGGGAGTTCCCTACAATGAGCAGTTCTTC	CASSYIAGVPYNEQFF
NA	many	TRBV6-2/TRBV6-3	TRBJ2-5	TGTGCCAGCAGTGACGCGGCCCAAGAGACCCAGTACTTC	CASSDAAQETQYF
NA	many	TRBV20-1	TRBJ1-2	TGCAGTGCTATCACACTTCGGGATGGCTACACCTTC	CSAITLRDGYTF
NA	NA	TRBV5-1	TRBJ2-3	TGCGCCAGCAGCTTTGGGCTTAGTAGCACAGATACGCAGTATTTT	CASSFGLSSTDTQYF
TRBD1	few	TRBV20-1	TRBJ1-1	TGCAGTGCTCGCAGGGGGGCGTCCACTGAAGCTTTCTTT	CSARRGASTEAFF
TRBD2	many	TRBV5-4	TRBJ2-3	TGTGCCAGCAGCTTGGGGACTAGCGGGAGCCTTGTGGATACGCAGTATTTT	CASSLGTSGSLVDTQYF
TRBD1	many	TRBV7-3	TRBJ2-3	TGTGCCAGCGGCCCCGGGACAGCCACAGATACGCAGTATTTT	CASGPGTATDTQYF
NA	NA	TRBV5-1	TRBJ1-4	TGCGCCAGCAGCTTGACAGTTTTCGGGGAAAAACTGTTTTTT	CASSLTVFGEKLFF
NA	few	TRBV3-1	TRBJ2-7	TGTGCCAGCAGCCAAATAGGGGAGCAGTACTTC	CASSQIGEQYF
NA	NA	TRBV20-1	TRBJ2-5	TGCAGTGGTGCGGTTCAAGAGACCCAGTACTTC	CSGAVQETQYF
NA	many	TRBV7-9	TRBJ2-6	TGTGCCAGCAAACGAGGGTCCGGGGCCAACGTCCTGACTTTC	CASKRGSGANVLTF
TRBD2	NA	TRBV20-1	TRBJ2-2	TGCAGTGCTAGAGACCTAGCGGGACTGAACACCGGGGAGCTGTTTTTT	CSARDLAGLNTGELFF
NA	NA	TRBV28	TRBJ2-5	TGTGCCAGCAGTTTGTACAGTGCGTTGGAGACCCAGTACTTC	CASSLYSALETQYF
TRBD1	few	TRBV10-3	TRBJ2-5	TGTGCCATCAGGAAGGAGACAGGGGAGGAGACCCAGTACTTC	CAIRKETGEETQYF
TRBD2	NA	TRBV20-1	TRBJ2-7	TGCAGTGCTCCCGGACTAGGGATTACCTACGAGCAGTACTTC	CSAPGLGITYEQYF
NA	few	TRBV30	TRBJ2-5	TGTGCCTGGACTTCAGGTACACAAGAGACCCAGTACTTC	CAWTSGTQETQYF
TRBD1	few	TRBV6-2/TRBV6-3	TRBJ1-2	TGTGCCAGCAGTTACTCGGGACAGCTCGTAAAGGGCTACACCTTC	CASSYSGQLVKGYTF
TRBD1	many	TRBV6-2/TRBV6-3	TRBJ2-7	TGTGCCAGCAGTACGACCCGGACAGGGTCCTACGAGCAGTACTTC	CASSTTRTGSYEQYF
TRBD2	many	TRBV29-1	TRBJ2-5	TGCAGCTCCTCTAGCGGGATGTCTGAGACCCAGTACTTC	CSSSSGMSETQYF
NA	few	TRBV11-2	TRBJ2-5	TGTGCCAGCAGCTTAACCTTCGACCCGGGCCAAGAGACCCAGTACTTC	CASSLTFDPGQETQYF
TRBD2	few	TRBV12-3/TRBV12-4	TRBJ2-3	TGTGCCAGCAGTTTTGGACTAGCGGAGGATACGCAGTATTTT	CASSFGLAEDTQYF
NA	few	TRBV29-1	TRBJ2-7	TGCAGCGCTGAGGGAAACAGTGGCGAGCAGTACTTC	CSAEGNSGEQYF
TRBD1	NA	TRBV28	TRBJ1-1	TGTGCCAGCAGGGACAGGGGGCGAGTTACTGAAGCTTTCTTT	CASRDRGRVTEAFF
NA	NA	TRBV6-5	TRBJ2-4	TGTGCCAGCAGTTACTCGAGTCCAGGGATAGCCAAAAACATTCAGTACTTC	CASSYSSPGIAKNIQYF
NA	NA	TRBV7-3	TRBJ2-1	TGTGCCAGCAGCTTACTGGGGGGAGTGTCCTACAATGAGCAGTTCTTC	CASSLLGGVSYNEQFF
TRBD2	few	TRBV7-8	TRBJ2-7	TGTGCCAGCAGCTTAGAGCGGGAGGCTAGATACGAGCAGTACTTC	CASSLEREARYEQYF
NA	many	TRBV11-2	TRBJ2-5	TGTGCCAGCAGCTTTGGGGGTTACCAAGAGACCCAGTACTTC	CASSFGGYQETQYF
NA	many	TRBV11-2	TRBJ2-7	TGTGCCAGCAGCTCAACGACCGGGACTCCTAGCTCCTACGAGCAGTACTTC	CASSSTTGTPSSYEQYF